This T cell receptor (beta chain) is from a study of shared clonotypes between healthy human individuals. Clones were sequenced by immunoSEQ multiplex PCR, and TCRdb holds only the in-frame ones, with some missing. Of around 600,000 clones listed, around 95% were seen once; the top ten hold over 0.1%. The naive CD8 fraction comprised CD45RO-negative cells positively selected for CCR7 and excluded terminally differentiated effector memory CD45RA+ cells. This CDR3 is 15 amino acids long. CDR1 is SGDLS, CDR2 YYNGEE, per germline. With 0 bases clipped from V and 3 bases from J, the junction kept 6 bases outside the gene matches.

The specimen was naive CD8+ T cells sorted from blood. The sequence derives from a woman in her twenties or thirties in good health. The chain combines TRBV9 with TRBJ2-7; 7 bases line up with TRBD2. CDR3 residues: CASSVATSDGYEQYF. In DNA, the CDR3 is TGTGCCAGCAGCGTAGCTACTAGCGATGGCTACGAGCAGTACTTC.